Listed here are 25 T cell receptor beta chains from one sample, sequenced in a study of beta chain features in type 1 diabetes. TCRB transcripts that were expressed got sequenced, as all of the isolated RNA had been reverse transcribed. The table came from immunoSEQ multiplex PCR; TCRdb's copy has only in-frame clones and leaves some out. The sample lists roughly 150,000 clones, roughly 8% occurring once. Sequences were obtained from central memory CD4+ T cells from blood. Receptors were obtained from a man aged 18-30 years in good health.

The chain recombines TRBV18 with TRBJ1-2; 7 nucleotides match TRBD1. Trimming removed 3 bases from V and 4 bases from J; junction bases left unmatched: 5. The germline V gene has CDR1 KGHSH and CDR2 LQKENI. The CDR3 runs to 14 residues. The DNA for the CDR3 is TGTGCCAGCTCACCCGGGGACAGTCCCTATGGCTACACCTTC. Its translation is CASSPGDSPYGYTF.

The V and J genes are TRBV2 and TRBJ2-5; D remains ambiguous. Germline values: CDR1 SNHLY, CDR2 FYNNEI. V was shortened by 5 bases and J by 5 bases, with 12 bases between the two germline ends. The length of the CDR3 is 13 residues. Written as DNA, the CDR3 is TGTGCCAGCAGTCTAGAGACCCGGGAGACCCAGTACTTC. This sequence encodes CASSLETRETQYF.

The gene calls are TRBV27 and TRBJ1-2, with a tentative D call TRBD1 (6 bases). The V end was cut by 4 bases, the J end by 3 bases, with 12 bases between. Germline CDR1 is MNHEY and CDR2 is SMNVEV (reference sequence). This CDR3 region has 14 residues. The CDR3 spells CASSYSGTYYGYTF. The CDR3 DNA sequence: TGTGCCAGCAGTTACTCGGGGACATACTATGGCTACACCTTC.

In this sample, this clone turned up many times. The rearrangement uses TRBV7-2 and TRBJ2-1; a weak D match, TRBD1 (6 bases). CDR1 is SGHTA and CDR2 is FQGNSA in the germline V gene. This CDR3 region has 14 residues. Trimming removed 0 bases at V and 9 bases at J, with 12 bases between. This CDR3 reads CASSLAGSGVEQFF. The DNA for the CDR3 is TGTGCCAGCAGCTTAGCTGGTTCAGGGGTTGAGCAGTTCTTC.

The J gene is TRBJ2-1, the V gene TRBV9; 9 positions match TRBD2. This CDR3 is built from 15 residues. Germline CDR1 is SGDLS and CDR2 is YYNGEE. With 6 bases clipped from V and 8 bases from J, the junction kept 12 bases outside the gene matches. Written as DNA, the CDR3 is TGTGCCAGCACCACGGGTGCGGGAGGGCGCGATGAGCAGTTCTTC. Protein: CASTTGAGGRDEQFF.

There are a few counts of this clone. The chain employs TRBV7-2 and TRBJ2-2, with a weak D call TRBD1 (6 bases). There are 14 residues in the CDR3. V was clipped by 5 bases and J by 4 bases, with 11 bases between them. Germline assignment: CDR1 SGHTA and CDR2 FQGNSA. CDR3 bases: TGTGCCAGCAGCCTGGAAGGGGGCACCGGGGAGCTGTTTTTT. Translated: CASSLEGGTGELFF. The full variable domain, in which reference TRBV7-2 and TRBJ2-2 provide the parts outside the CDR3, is GAGVSQSPSNKVTEKGKDVELRCDPISGHTALYWYRQSLGQGLEFLIYFQGNSAPDKSGLPSDRFSAERTGGSVSTLTIQRTQQEDSAVYLCASSLEGGTGELFFGEGSRLTVL.

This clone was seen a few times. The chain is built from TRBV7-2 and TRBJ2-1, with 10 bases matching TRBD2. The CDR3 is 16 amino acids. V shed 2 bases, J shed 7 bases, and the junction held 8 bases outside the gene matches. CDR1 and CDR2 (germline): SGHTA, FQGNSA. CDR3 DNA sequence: TGTGCCAGCAGCTTATTGGGTAGCGGGAGGTGGAATGAGCAGTTCTTC. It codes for CASSLLGSGRWNEQFF.

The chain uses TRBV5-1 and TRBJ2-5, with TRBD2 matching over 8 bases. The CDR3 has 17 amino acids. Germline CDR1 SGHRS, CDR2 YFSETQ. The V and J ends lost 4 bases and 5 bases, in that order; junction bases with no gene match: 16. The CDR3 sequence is CASSPKSFAGGPETQYF. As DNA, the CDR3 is TGCGCCAGCAGCCCCAAGTCGTTCGCGGGGGGCCCCGAGACCCAGTACTTC.

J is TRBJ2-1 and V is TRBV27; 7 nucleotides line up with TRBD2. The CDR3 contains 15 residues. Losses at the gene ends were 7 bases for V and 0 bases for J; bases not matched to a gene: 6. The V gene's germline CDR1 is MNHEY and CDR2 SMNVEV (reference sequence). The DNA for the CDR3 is TGTGCCAGCATAAGAGGCGGGAGCTCCTACAATGAGCAGTTCTTC. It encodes CASIRGGSSYNEQFF.

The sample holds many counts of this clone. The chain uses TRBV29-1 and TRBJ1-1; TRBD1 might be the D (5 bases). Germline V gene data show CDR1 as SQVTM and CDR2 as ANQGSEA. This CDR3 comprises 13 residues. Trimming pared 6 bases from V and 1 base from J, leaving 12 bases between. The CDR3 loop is CSVPGHENTEAFF. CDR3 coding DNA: TGCAGCGTGCCTGGACACGAGAACACTGAAGCTTTCTTT.

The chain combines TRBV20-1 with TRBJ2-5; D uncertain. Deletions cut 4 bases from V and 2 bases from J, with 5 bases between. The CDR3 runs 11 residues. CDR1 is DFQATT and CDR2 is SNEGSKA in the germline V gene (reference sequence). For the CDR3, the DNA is TGCAGTGCTACACAGCAAGAGACCCAGTACTTC. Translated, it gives CSATQQETQYF.

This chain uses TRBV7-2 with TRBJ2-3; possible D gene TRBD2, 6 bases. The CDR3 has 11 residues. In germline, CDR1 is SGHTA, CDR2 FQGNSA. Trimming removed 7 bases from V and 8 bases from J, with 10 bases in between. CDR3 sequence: CASTAGSTQYF. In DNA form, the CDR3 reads TGTGCCAGCACCGCGGGGAGTACGCAGTATTTT.

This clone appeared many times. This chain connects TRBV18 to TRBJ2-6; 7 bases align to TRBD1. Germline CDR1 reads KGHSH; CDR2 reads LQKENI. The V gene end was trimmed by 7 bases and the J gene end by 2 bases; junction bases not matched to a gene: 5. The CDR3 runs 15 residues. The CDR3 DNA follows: TGTGCCAGCTTCAATACAGGGGCTGGGGCCAACGTCCTGACTTTC. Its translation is CASFNTGAGANVLTF.

CDR3 in amino acids: CASSFLGTDTQYF. CDR3 sequence (DNA): TGTGCCAGCAGCTTTCTAGGCACAGATACGCAGTATTTT. This chain connects TRBV7-9 to TRBJ2-3; D remains unclear. Trimming removed 3 bases from V and 1 base from J, with 5 bases in between. Germline CDR1 reads SEHNR; CDR2 reads FQNEAQ (reference sequence). This CDR3 has 13 amino acids.

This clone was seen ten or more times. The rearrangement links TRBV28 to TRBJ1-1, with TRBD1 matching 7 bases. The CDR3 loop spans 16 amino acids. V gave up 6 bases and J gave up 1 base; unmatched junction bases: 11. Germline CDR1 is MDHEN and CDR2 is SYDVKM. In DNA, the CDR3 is TGTGCCAGCAGAAAACGGACGGGACAGCCGAACACTGAAGCTTTCTTT. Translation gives CASRKRTGQPNTEAFF.

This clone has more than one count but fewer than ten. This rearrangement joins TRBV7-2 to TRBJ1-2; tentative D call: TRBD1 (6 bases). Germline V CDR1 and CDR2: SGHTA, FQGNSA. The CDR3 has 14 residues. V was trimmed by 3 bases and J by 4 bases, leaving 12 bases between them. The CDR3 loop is CASSLGQGIYGYTF. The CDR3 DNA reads TGTGCCAGCAGCTTGGGGCAGGGGATCTATGGCTACACCTTC.

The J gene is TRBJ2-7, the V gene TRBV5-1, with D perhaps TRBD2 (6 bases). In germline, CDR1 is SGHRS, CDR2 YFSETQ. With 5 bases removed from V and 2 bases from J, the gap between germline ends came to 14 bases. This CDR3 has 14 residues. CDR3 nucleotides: TGCGCCAGCAGTCCTGGCGGGGTTGCCTACGAGCAGTACTTC. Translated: CASSPGGVAYEQYF.

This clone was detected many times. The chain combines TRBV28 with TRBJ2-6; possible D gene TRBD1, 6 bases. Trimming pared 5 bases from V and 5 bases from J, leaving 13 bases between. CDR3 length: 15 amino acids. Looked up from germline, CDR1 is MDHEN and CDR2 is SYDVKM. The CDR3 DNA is TGTGCCAGCAGTCCTGGACAGCTACGGGCCAACGTCCTGACTTTC. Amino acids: CASSPGQLRANVLTF.

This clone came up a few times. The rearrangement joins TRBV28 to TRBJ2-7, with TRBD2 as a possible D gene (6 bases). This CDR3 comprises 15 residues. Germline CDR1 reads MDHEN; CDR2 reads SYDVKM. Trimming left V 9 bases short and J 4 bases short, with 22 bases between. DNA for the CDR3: TGTGCCAGTTCTACCCCAGCGGAGGGCTGGTACGAGCAGTACTTC. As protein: CASSTPAEGWYEQYF.

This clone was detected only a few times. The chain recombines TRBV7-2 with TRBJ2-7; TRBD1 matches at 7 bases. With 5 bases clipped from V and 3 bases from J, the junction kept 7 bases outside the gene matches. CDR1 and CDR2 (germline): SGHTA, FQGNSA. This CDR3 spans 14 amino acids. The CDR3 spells CASSRTGLNYEQYF. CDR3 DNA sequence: TGTGCCAGCAGCCGGACAGGTCTTAACTACGAGCAGTACTTC.

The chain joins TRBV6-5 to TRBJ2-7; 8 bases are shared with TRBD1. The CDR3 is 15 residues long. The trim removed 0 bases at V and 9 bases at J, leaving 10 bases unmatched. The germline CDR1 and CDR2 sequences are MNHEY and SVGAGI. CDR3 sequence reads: CASSYSKTGARRQYF. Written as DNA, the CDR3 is TGTGCCAGCAGTTACTCCAAGACAGGGGCGCGCAGGCAGTACTTC.

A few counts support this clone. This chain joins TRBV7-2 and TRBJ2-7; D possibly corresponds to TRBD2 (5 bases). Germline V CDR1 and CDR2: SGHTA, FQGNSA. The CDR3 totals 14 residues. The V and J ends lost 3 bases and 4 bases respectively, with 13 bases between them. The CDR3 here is CASSFSAAQYEQYF. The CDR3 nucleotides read TGTGCCAGCAGCTTTTCAGCGGCCCAGTACGAGCAGTACTTC.

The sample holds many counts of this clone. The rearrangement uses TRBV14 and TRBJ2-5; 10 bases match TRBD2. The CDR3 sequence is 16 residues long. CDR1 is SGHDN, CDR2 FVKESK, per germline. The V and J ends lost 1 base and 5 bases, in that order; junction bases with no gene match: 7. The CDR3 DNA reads TGTGCCAGCAGCCAAGGGCCACTAGCGGGACGGGAGACCCAGTACTTC. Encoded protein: CASSQGPLAGRETQYF. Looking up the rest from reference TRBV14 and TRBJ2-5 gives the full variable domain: EAGVTQFPSHSVIEKGQTVTLRCDPISGHDNLYWYRRVMGKEIKFLLHFVKESKQDESGMPNNRFLAERTGGTYSTLKVQPAELEDSGVYFCASSQGPLAGRETQYFGPGTRLLVL.

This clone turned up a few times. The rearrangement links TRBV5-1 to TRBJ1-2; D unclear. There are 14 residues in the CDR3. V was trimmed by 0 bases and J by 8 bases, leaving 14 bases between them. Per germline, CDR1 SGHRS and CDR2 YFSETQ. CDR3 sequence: CASSLGASGEGYTF. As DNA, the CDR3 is TGCGCCAGCAGCTTGGGAGCCAGCGGTGAGGGCTACACCTTC.

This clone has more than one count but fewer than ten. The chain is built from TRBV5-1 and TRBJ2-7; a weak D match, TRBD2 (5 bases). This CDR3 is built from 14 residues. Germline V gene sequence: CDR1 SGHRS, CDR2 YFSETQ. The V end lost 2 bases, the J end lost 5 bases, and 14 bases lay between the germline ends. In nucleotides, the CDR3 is TGCGCCAGCAGCTTAGACCCGGGATTGAACGAGCAGTACTTC. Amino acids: CASSLDPGLNEQYF.